The rows below give T cell receptor beta chains drawn from one sample of a study of PD-L1 blockade in urothelial cancer. The method was immunoSEQ multiplex PCR; TCRdb's version includes in-frame clones alone and lacks a portion of them. The sample consists of roughly 38,000 clones, approximately 80% of them appearing once. The sample consisted of PBMCs, taken around atezolizumab (anti-PD-L1) treatment. These receptors all come from a man aged 60-69 years with urothelial cancer. Both conserved end residues are part of each CDR3.

J | V | CDR3
TRBJ2-7 | TRBV5-4 | CASSSRTTAGGYEQYF
TRBJ1-2 | TRBV6-1 | CASSEINRVYYGYTF
TRBJ2-7 | TRBV11-2 | CASSLDPRSYEQYF
TRBJ2-1 | TRBV6-5 | CASSYTAGSSYNEQFF
TRBJ2-5 | TRBV2 | CASNRLAGQETQYF
TRBJ2-5 | TRBV2 | CASSGGQQETQYF
TRBJ1-1 | TRBV6-1 | CASSEQGHTEAFF
TRBJ1-6 | TRBV6-9 | CASSYYPRDRDPTRNSPLHF
TRBJ2-5 | TRBV6-1 | CASSEGRQGASQETQYF
TRBJ1-1 | TRBV27 | CASSATGTRGRGTEAFF
TRBJ2-4 | TRBV5-1 | CATCEGVAGGSKNIQYF
TRBJ1-1 | TRBV29-1 | CSVDRGARTEAFF
TRBJ2-2 | TRBV28 | CASSPPGVGDTGELFF
TRBJ2-7 | TRBV5-1 | CASSPGPQAYEQYF
TRBJ2-1 | TRBV27 | CATKGIAGGRGSYNEQFF
TRBJ2-1 | TRBV5-1 | CASSLGFLAGGSYNEQFF
TRBJ1-1 | TRBV19 | CASSIFIDWSSTEAFF
TRBJ2-2 | TRBV28 | CASSLGLRYTGELFF
TRBJ2-2 | TRBV4-1 | CASSPFLSRGNTGELFF
TRBJ2-1 | TRBV5-1 | CASSSGTGGYSEQFF
TRBJ2-7 | TRBV2 | CASRWGSSDEQYF
TRBJ1-4 | TRBV19 | CASSMADRDNEKLFF